Each of the 27 T cell receptor beta chains below was sequenced from the same sample in a study of cytomegalovirus exposure and HLA in healthy donors. Researchers ran the PCR with 60 Vbeta and 13 Jbeta primers. Only in-frame clones appear in the TCRdb table, and some are missing; sequencing was by immunoSEQ multiplex PCR. The repertoire holds under 200,000 clones, with around 75% as singletons. The sequencing sample was made of PBMCs. These receptors were obtained from a male donor in good health and CMV-seronegative.

The rearrangement uses TRBV30 and TRBJ1-2; D ambiguous. The CDR3 loop spans 13 amino acids. The V end was cut by 0 bases, the J end by 4 bases, with 9 bases between. Germline V gene sequence: CDR1 GTSNPN, CDR2 SVGIG (reference sequence). CDR3 amino acids: CAWSVSLSYGYTF. In DNA, the CDR3 is TGTGCCTGGAGTGTGTCCCTAAGCTATGGCTACACCTTC. Full variable domain (outside the CDR3, taken from reference TRBV30 and TRBJ1-2): SQTIHQWPATLVQPVGSPLSLECTVEGTSNPNLYWYRQAAGRGLQLLFYSVGIGQISSEVPQNLSASRPQDRQFILSSKKLLLSDSGFYLCAWSVSLSYGYTFGSGTRLTVV.

CDR3 in DNA: TGCGCCAGCAGCGGACCGGGACAGTTTTACGAGCAGTACTTC. Translated, it gives CASSGPGQFYEQYF. The chain joins TRBV5-1 to TRBJ2-7; 7 nucleotides line up with TRBD1. V lost 4 bases to trimming and J lost 4 bases; unmatched junction nucleotides: 8. This CDR3 is built from 14 residues. The germline V gene has CDR1 SGHRS and CDR2 YFSETQ.

V is TRBV7-9 and J is TRBJ1-2; D is perhaps TRBD1 (6 bases). The germline gives CDR1 SEHNR, CDR2 FQNEAQ (reference sequence). The CDR3 spans 13 residues. V was shortened by 5 bases and J by 7 bases, with 14 bases between the two germline ends. As DNA, the CDR3 is TGTGCCAGCAGCCCTGGACAGAACCTTGGCTACACCTTC. Translation: CASSPGQNLGYTF.

The J gene is TRBJ1-1, the V gene TRBV11-2, with TRBD1 matching 9 bases. With 4 bases clipped from V and 1 base from J, the junction kept 1 base outside the gene matches. The CDR3 covers 14 residues. Germline CDR1 reads SGHAT; CDR2 reads FQNNGV. The DNA of the CDR3 is TGTGCCAGCAGCTGGGGACAGGGGAACACTGAAGCTTTCTTT. Translated: CASSWGQGNTEAFF. The full variable domain, in which reference TRBV11-2 and TRBJ1-1 provide the parts outside the CDR3, is EAGVAQSPRYKIIEKRQSVAFWCNPISGHATLYWYQQILGQGPKLLIQFQNNGVVDDSQLPKDRFSAERLKGVDSTLKIQPAKLEDSAVYLCASSWGQGNTEAFFGQGTRLTVV.

The genes are TRBV13 and TRBJ2-7; 11 nucleotides align to TRBD2. Germline CDR1 reads PRHDT; CDR2 reads FYEKMQ (reference sequence). V dropped 5 bases and J dropped 2; count of bases not matched to a gene: 5. The CDR3 is 15 residues long. The CDR3 sequence is CASSQPSGGTYEQYF. CDR3 bases: TGTGCCAGCAGCCAACCTAGCGGGGGGACCTACGAGCAGTACTTC.

The chain is built from TRBV4-3 and TRBJ2-3; 11 positions agree with TRBD2. Losses at the gene ends were 2 bases for V and 5 bases for J; bases not matched to a gene: 6. There are 16 residues in the CDR3. Germline CDR1 LGHNA, CDR2 YSLEER. This chain's CDR3 is CASSQTSGGRGDTQYF. The CDR3, as DNA: TGCGCCAGCAGCCAAACTAGCGGGGGCCGGGGAGATACGCAGTATTTT.

The J gene is TRBJ2-1, the V gene TRBV7-9; 8 bases match TRBD1. Per the germline V gene, CDR1 is SEHNR and CDR2 is FQNEAQ (reference sequence). Trimming removed 2 bases from V and 3 bases from J; junction bases left unmatched: 6. This CDR3 is 16 amino acids long. The DNA for the CDR3 is TGTGCCAGCAGCTTACCCGGCGGACAGGGCTACAATGAGCAGTTCTTC. Translation: CASSLPGGQGYNEQFF.

The V and J genes are TRBV5-6 and TRBJ2-7; a weak D match, TRBD1 (6 bases). This CDR3 has 14 residues. Trimming removed 5 bases from V and 0 bases from J, with 12 bases in between. CDR1 SGHDT and CDR2 YYEEEE come from the germline V gene. CDR3 residues: CASRDRPSSYEQYF. For the CDR3, the DNA is TGTGCCAGCAGAGACAGGCCGAGCTCCTACGAGCAGTACTTC.

The chain joins TRBV7-9 to TRBJ2-2; perhaps TRBD1 as D (6 bases). The CDR3 has 16 amino acids. Germline values: CDR1 SEHNR, CDR2 FQNEAQ (reference sequence). V was trimmed by 7 bases and J by 7 bases, leaving 22 bases between them. CDR3 loop: CASITRTDKAYGELFF. DNA of the CDR3: TGTGCCAGCATCACTAGGACAGACAAAGCTTACGGGGAGCTGTTTTTT.

The gene calls are TRBV6-5 and TRBJ2-7, with D perhaps TRBD2 (6 bases). CDR1 and CDR2 from the germline V gene are MNHEY and SVGAGI. The CDR3 has 14 amino acids. V was trimmed by 0 bases and J by 4 bases, leaving 10 bases between them. The CDR3 protein is CASSYSAGRYEQYF. The CDR3 bases are TGTGCCAGCAGTTACTCGGCGGGGAGGTACGAGCAGTACTTC.

The V call is TRBV13, the J call TRBJ2-7, with 10 bases identical to TRBD1. V shed 5 bases and J 0 bases; nucleotides not matched to a gene: 1. The CDR3 has 14 amino acids. Germline lookup yields CDR1 PRHDT and CDR2 FYEKMQ (reference sequence). As DNA, the CDR3 is TGTGCCAGCAGCCGGACAGGGGGCTCCTACGAGCAGTACTTC. Encoded protein: CASSRTGGSYEQYF.

The chain carries TRBV7-9 and TRBJ1-1; D is possibly TRBD1 (6 bases). The V end was cut by 2 bases, the J end by 3 bases, with 7 bases between. Per germline, CDR1 SEHNR and CDR2 FQNEAQ (reference sequence). CDR3 length: 13 residues. The CDR3 DNA reads as TGTGCCAGCAGCTTATACAGGGACACTGAAGCTTTCTTT. Protein product: CASSLYRDTEAFF.

The genes are TRBV5-4 and TRBJ2-1; TRBD2 aligns across 12 bases. This CDR3 contains 17 residues. The germline V gene encodes CDR1 SGHNT and CDR2 YYREEE (reference sequence). Losses at the gene ends were 0 bases for V and 9 bases for J; bases not matched to a gene: 10. CDR3 region: CASSLVVRSSGGAEQFF. Here the CDR3 DNA reads TGTGCCAGCAGCTTGGTGGTTCGGTCTAGCGGGGGGGCTGAGCAGTTCTTC.

This clone was detected once. V and J are TRBV6-5 and TRBJ1-1; no clear D gene. Germline CDR1 MNHEY, CDR2 SVGAGI. Deletions cut 4 bases from V and 4 bases from J, with 7 bases between. The CDR3 covers 12 residues. CDR3 DNA sequence: TGTGCCAGCAGTTCACTCTTCACTGAAGCTTTCTTT. Residues: CASSSLFTEAFF.

V and J are TRBV6-6 and TRBJ1-5; maybe TRBD1 (6 bases). This CDR3 comprises 15 residues. The ends were cut back, 5 bases at V and 4 bases at J, with 15 bases in the middle. Germline V CDR1 and CDR2: MNHNY, SVGAGI (reference sequence). The CDR3 nucleotides read TGTGCCAGCAGTCCCTACGACAGGCCTAATCAGCCCCAGCATTTT. Translated: CASSPYDRPNQPQHF.

This chain connects TRBV11-2 to TRBJ2-1; TRBD1 aligns across 7 bases. The CDR3 is 16 amino acids. V gave up 5 bases and J gave up 2 bases; unmatched junction bases: 9. CDR1 is SGHAT and CDR2 is FQNNGV in the germline V gene. CDR3 amino acids: CASSHWTGNTYNEQFF. CDR3 nucleotides: TGTGCCAGCAGCCACTGGACAGGCAATACCTACAATGAGCAGTTCTTC. The full variable domain, completed using reference TRBV11-2 and TRBJ2-1, is EAGVAQSPRYKIIEKRQSVAFWCNPISGHATLYWYQQILGQGPKLLIQFQNNGVVDDSQLPKDRFSAERLKGVDSTLKIQPAKLEDSAVYLCASSHWTGNTYNEQFFGPGTRLTVL.

J is TRBJ2-1 and V is TRBV27, with D possibly matching TRBD1 (6 bases). V shed 8 bases and J shed 10 bases, with 18 bases lying between them. CDR1 and CDR2 (germline): MNHEY, SMNVEV (reference sequence). The CDR3 is made up of 13 amino acids. The CDR3 sequence is CASALTGSREQFF. CDR3 DNA: TGTGCCAGCGCCCTGACAGGTAGCAGGGAGCAGTTCTTC.

The rearrangement links TRBV30 to TRBJ2-5, with D uncertain. The CDR3 loop spans 13 amino acids. Trimming removed 0 bases from V and 1 base from J, with 6 bases in between. CDR1 is GTSNPN and CDR2 is SVGIG in the germline V gene (reference sequence). The CDR3 DNA reads TGTGCCTGGAGTGTACTTGGCCAAGAGACCCAGTACTTC. It is translated as CAWSVLGQETQYF.

This rearrangement joins TRBV11-2 to TRBJ2-3; perhaps TRBD2 as D (5 bases). This CDR3 contains 15 residues. Trimming pared 3 bases from V and 1 base from J, leaving 11 bases between. CDR1 SGHAT and CDR2 FQNNGV come from the germline V gene. DNA for the CDR3: TGTGCCAGCAGCTTTTGGCTGGGAGGCACAGATACGCAGTATTTT. It translates to CASSFWLGGTDTQYF.

The J gene is TRBJ2-2, the V gene TRBV30; 7 bases match TRBD1. The CDR3 is 15 residues long. The germline V gene has CDR1 GTSNPN and CDR2 SVGIG (reference sequence). V lost 0 bases and J lost 3; bases outside the gene matches: 4. CDR3 amino acids: CAWSVKGADTGELFF. The CDR3 nucleotides are TGTGCCTGGAGTGTAAAGGGGGCAGACACCGGGGAGCTGTTTTTT.

The chain is built from TRBV30 and TRBJ2-7; TRBD1 is a possible D gene (5 bases). Germline V gene lookup returns CDR1 GTSNPN and CDR2 SVGIG (reference sequence). The CDR3 runs to 14 residues. Trimming shortened V by 4 bases and J by 1 base, and 14 bases separated the two germline ends. The CDR3 nucleotides are TGTGCCTGGATCCCGCTGGGGCGATCCTACGAGCAGTACTTC. Translated, it gives CAWIPLGRSYEQYF.

This sequence joins TRBV9 and TRBJ2-5; possible D gene TRBD2, 5 bases. V was pared by 4 bases and J by 0 bases, with 13 bases between. CDR1 is SGDLS and CDR2 is YYNGEE in the germline V gene. This CDR3 comprises 15 residues. The CDR3 DNA is TGTGCCAGCAGCCCGAGGGAAGGGTACCAAGAGACCCAGTACTTC. It is translated as CASSPREGYQETQYF. The entire variable domain, with the rest obtained from reference TRBV9 and TRBJ2-5, is as follows: DSGVTQTPKHLITATGQRVTLRCSPRSGDLSVYWYQQSLDQGLQFLIQYYNGEERAKGNILERFSAQQFPDLHSELNLSSLELGDSALYFCASSPREGYQETQYFGPGTRLLVL.

The chain recombines TRBV29-1 with TRBJ1-3; D is uncertain. With 4 bases removed from V and 0 bases from J, the gap between germline ends came to 10 bases. From germline, CDR1 is SQVTM and CDR2 ANQGSEA. There are 14 residues in the CDR3. The CDR3 loop reads CSVGGLFSGNTIYF. The CDR3 DNA sequence: TGCAGCGTTGGCGGGCTTTTCTCTGGAAACACCATATATTTT.

The chain carries TRBV5-1 and TRBJ2-7, with 7 bases that match TRBD1. CDR1 SGHRS and CDR2 YFSETQ come from the germline V gene. V trimming: 1 base; J trimming: 3 bases; junction bases outside the gene matches: 4. The CDR3 totals 14 residues. The CDR3 DNA reads as TGCGCCAGCAGCTTGTCAGGGACAGACTACGAGCAGTACTTC. This translates into CASSLSGTDYEQYF.

The rearrangement joins TRBV19 to TRBJ2-7; 10 bases agree with TRBD1. Germline V gives CDR1 LNHDA, CDR2 SQIVND (reference sequence). This CDR3 has 17 residues. Trimming cost V 4 bases and J 3 bases; bases outside gene matches: 12. This chain's CDR3 is CASSRLSLGTGDYEQYF. The CDR3 DNA is TGTGCCAGTAGTAGACTAAGCCTCGGGACAGGGGACTACGAGCAGTACTTC.

This chain joins TRBV4-1 and TRBJ1-4; the D gene is possibly TRBD1 (6 bases). V shed 1 base and J shed 10 bases, with 19 bases lying between them. The CDR3 spans 16 residues. Germline V gene sequence: CDR1 MGHRA, CDR2 YSYEKL. The CDR3 nucleotides are TGCGCCAGCAGCCAAGTTGCGTGGCAGGGGTCTGGAAAACTGTTTTTT. This translates into CASSQVAWQGSGKLFF.

This clone was observed a few times. This chain links TRBV7-8 with TRBJ2-7, with 11 bases aligning to TRBD1. CDR3 size: 15 residues. Trimming took 4 bases from V and 3 from J; bases not matched to a gene: 5. The V gene's germline CDR1 is SGHVS and CDR2 FQNEAQ. The CDR3 sequence: CASSSIGTGGYEQYF. The CDR3 DNA follows: TGTGCCAGCAGCTCTATAGGGACAGGGGGCTACGAGCAGTACTTC.